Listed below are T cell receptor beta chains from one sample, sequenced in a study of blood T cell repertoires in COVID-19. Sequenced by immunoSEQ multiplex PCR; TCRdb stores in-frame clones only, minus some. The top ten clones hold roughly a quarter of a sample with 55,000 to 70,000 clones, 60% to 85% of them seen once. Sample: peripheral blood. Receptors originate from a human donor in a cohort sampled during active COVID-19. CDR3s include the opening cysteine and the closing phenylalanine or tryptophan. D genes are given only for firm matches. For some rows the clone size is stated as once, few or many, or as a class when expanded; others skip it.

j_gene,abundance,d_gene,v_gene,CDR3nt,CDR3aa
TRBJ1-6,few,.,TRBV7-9,TGTGCCAGCAGCCCACCGGGACTGAATAATTCACCCCTCCACTTT,CASSPPGLNNSPLHF
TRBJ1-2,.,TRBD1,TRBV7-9,TGTGCCAGCAGCCTTCCCGGGACAGGGGGGGGCTACACCTTC,CASSLPGTGGGYTF
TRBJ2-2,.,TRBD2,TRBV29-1,TGCAGCGGCCGAACGGGCGGGAGTGGCGGGGAGCTGTTTTTT,CSGRTGGSGGELFF
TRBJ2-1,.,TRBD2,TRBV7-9,TGTGCCAGCAGCCCCCTTGGAGCGGGGGGCAATGAGCAGTTCTTC,CASSPLGAGGNEQFF
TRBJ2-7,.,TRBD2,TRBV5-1,TGCGCCAGCAGCTCTAGCGGGACCCCCTACGAGCAGTACTTC,CASSSSGTPYEQYF
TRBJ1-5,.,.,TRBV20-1,TGCAGTGCTAGTTCTCTCAACGGAGCCCAGCATTTT,CSASSLNGAQHF
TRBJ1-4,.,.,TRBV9,TGTGCCAGCAGCGTAGATACGGGAAATGAAAAACTGTTTTTT,CASSVDTGNEKLFF
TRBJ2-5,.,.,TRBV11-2,TGTGCCAGCAGCTACAGGGAGGAGACCCAGTACTTC,CASSYREETQYF
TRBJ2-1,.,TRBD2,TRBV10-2,TGCGCCACAGCACTAGCGGGGGGAACCTCCTACAATGAGCAGTTCTTC,CATALAGGTSYNEQFF
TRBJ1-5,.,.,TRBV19,TGTGCCAGTAGTATTTGGTCAGATAATCAGCCCCAGCATTTT,CASSIWSDNQPQHF
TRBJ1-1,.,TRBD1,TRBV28,TGTGCCGGCCCGAGGGGGCGGAACACTGAAGCTTTCTTT,CAGPRGRNTEAFF
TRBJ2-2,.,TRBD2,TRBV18,TGTGCCAGCTCCCAATCGGGGGCTAGCGGGAGTGCCGGGGAGCTGTTTTTT,CASSQSGASGSAGELFF
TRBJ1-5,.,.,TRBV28,TGTGCCAGCAGTTTGCGAGGGAAACCCAATCAGCCCCAGCATTTT,CASSLRGKPNQPQHF
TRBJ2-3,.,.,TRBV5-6,TGTGCCAGCAGCCCAGTGGCAGGGAGCACAGATACGCAGTATTTT,CASSPVAGSTDTQYF
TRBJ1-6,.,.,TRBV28,TGTGCCAGCGTCCAAGGGGGGGGGCCCCTCCACTTT,CASVQGGGPLHF
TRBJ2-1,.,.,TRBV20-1,TGCAGTGCTAGTGTTGACGGGAAGAGCTCCTACAATGAGCAGTTCTTC,CSASVDGKSSYNEQFF
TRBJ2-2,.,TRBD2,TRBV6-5,TGTGCCTCTGGGATAGGGCTTAGCGGGTCCGGGGAGCTGTTTTTT,CASGIGLSGSGELFF
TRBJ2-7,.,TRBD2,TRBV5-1,TGCGCCAGCAGCTTGGGCTTACGGGGGGCCTACGAGCAGTACTTC,CASSLGLRGAYEQYF
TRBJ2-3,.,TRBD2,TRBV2,TGTGCCAGCAGTTACATGGGAGGGGTCCCAGATACGCAGTATTTT,CASSYMGGVPDTQYF
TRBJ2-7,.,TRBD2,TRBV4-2,TGTGCCAGCAGCCAGGCCATGACTAGCGGGGGGATCTACGAGCAGTACTTC,CASSQAMTSGGIYEQYF
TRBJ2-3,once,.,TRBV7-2,TGTGCCAGCAGCCCAGTGCGGGCGGGTACAGATACGCAGTATTTT,CASSPVRAGTDTQYF
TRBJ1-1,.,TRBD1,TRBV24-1,TGTGCCACTAAAGGGACAGGGGCTGAGACTGAAGCTTTCTTT,CATKGTGAETEAFF
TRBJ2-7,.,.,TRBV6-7,TGTGCCAGCAGTTACTCGAATTCCAGCGGGTGGACCTACGAGCAGTACTTC,CASSYSNSSGWTYEQYF
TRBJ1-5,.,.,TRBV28,TGTGCCAGCATTCAGGGAAGGGCTTATAGCAATCAGCCCCAGCATTTT,CASIQGRAYSNQPQHF
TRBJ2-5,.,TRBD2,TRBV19,TGTGCCAGTACTCCAGGACTAGCGGGGGCCGGGGAGACCCAGTACTTC,CASTPGLAGAGETQYF
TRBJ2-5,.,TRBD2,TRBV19,TGTGCCAGTAGTATAAGCGGGAGTGGGACCCAGTACTTC,CASSISGSGTQYF
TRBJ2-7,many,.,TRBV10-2,TGCGCCAGCAGTGAGATCCCAAGTAGCGGCGGGTCTTACGAGCAGTACTTC,CASSEIPSSGGSYEQYF
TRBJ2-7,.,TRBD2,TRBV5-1,TGCGCCAGCAGCTTGGTTGCGGGAGGGCCATACGAGCAGTACTTC,CASSLVAGGPYEQYF
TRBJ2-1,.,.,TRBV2,TGTGCCAGCAGGGACAGCTCCTACAATGAGCAGTTCTTC,CASRDSSYNEQFF
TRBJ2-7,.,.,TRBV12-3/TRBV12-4,TGTGCCAGCAGCCCTTCGGGTGTCTACGAGCAGTACTTC,CASSPSGVYEQYF
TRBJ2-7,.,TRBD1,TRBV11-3,TGTGCCAGCAGCCTCGGACAGGGCAAGGCCCCCTACGAGCAGTACTTC,CASSLGQGKAPYEQYF
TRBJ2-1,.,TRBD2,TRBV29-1,TGCAGTTCCACTAGCGGGGGGGTCGGTGAGCAGTTCTTC,CSSTSGGVGEQFF
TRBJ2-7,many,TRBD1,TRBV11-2,TGTGCCAGCAGCTTAGAACAGGGGGCAACCTACGAGCAGTACTTC,CASSLEQGATYEQYF
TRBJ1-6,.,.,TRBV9,TGTGCCAGCAGCGTGTTCCGGGATCCACAAGGGTCACCCCTCCACTTT,CASSVFRDPQGSPLHF
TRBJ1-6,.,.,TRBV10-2,TGCGCCAGCAGTGAGTCCCCAGGACAGAATTCACCCCTCCACTTT,CASSESPGQNSPLHF
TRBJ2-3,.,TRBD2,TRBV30,TGTGCCTGGGGAAGCGGACTAGCGGACACAGATACGCAGTATTTT,CAWGSGLADTDTQYF
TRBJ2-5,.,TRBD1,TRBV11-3,TGTGCCAGCAGCATTGGGACAGATACCCAAGAGACCCAGTACTTC,CASSIGTDTQETQYF
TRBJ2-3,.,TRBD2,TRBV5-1,TGCGCCAGCAGCACCTCTAGCGGCGATACGCAGTATTTT,CASSTSSGDTQYF
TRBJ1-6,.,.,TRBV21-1,TGTGCCAGCAGCAAAAAAAGGGGACAGGGCCGAGTGTCACCCCTCCACTTT,CASSKKRGQGRVSPLHF
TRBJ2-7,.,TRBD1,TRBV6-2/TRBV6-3,TGTGCCAGCAGCTCCCCCCGGACAGGGCGGACCTACGAGCAGTACTTC,CASSSPRTGRTYEQYF
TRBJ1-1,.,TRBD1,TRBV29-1,TGCAGCGAGAGACAGGGGATCTCTGAAGCTTTCTTT,CSERQGISEAFF
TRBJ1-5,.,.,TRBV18,TGTGCCAGCTCAAAACTGCCGAGCAATCAGCCCCAGCATTTT,CASSKLPSNQPQHF
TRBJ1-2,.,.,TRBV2,TGTGCCAGCAGTGAAGGAGCTAACTATGGCTACACCTTC,CASSEGANYGYTF
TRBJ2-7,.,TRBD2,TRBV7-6,TGTGCCAGCAGTCCGACTAGCGTATTACCCTACGAGCAGTACTTC,CASSPTSVLPYEQYF
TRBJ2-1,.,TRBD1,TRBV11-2,TGTGCCAGCAGCGTGGGACAGGGGGTCTACAATGAGCAGTTCTTC,CASSVGQGVYNEQFF
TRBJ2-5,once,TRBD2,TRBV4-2,TGTGCCAGCGGCCGAGGGGAGGGGAACCAAGAGACCCAGTACTTC,CASGRGEGNQETQYF
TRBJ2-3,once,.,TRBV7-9,TGTGCCAGCAGCTTAGGGGACAAGGGTACAGATACGCAGTATTTT,CASSLGDKGTDTQYF
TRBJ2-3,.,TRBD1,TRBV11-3,TGTGCCAGCAGCCTCCGACAGGGGAGCACAGATACGCAGTATTTT,CASSLRQGSTDTQYF
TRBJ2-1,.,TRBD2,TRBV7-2,TGTGCCAGCAGCTCGGGACTAGATAATGAGCAGTTCTTC,CASSSGLDNEQFF
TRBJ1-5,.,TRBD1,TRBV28,TGTGCCAGCACAATAGGGACAGGGAATCAGCCCCAGCATTTT,CASTIGTGNQPQHF
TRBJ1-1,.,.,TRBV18,TGTGCCAGCTCACCATTGGCAGTGAACACTGAAGCTTTCTTT,CASSPLAVNTEAFF
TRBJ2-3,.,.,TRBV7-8,TGTGCCAGCAGCGGCCAGTTGGCAGATACGCAGTATTTT,CASSGQLADTQYF
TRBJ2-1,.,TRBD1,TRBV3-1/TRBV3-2,TGTGCCAGCAGCCAAGGATCGGGACAGGGGAACAATGAGCAGTTCTTC,CASSQGSGQGNNEQFF
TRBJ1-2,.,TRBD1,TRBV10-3,TGTGCCGTCCAACGCCGGGACAGGGGTTTCTATGGCTACACCTTC,CAVQRRDRGFYGYTF